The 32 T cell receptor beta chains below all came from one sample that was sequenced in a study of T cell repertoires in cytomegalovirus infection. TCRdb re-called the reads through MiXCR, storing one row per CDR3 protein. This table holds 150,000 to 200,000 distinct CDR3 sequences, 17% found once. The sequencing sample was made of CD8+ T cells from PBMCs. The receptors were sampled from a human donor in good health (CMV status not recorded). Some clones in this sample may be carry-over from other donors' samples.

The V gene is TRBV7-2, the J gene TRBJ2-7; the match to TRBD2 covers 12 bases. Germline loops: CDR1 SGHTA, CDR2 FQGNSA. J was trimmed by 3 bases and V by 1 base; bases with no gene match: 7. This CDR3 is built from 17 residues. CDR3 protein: CASSLDGSGLAGYEQYF. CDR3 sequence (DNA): TGTGCCAGCAGCTTAGACGGGTCGGGACTAGCGGGCTACGAGCAGTACTTC.

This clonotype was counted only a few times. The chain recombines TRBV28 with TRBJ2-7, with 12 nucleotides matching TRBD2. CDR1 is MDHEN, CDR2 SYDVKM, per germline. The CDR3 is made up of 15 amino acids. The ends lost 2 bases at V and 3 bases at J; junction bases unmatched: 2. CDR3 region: CASSLRLAGDYEQYF. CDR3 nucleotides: TGTGCCAGCAGTTTAAGACTAGCGGGAGACTACGAGCAGTACTTC.

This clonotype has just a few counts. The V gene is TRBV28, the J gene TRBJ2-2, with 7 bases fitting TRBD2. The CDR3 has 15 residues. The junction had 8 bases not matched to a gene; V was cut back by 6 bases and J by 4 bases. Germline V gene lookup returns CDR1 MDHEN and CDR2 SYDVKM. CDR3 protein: CASRPPQRGTGELFF. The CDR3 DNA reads TGTGCCAGCAGGCCCCCCCAGCGGGGCACCGGGGAGCTGTTTTTT.

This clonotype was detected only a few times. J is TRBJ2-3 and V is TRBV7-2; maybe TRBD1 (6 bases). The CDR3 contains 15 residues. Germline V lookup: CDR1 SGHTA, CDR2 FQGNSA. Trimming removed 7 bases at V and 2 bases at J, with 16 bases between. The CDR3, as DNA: TGTGCCAGCATTTTCTGGACAGCCAACACAGATACGCAGTATTTT. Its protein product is CASIFWTANTDTQYF.

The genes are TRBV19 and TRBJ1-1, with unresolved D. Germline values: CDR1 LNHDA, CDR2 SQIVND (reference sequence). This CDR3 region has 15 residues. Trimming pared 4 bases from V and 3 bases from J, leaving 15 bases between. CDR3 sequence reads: CASSNLERRYTEAFF. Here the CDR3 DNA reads TGTGCCAGTAGTAACCTGGAGAGGCGTTACACTGAAGCTTTCTTT.

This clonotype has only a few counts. The CDR3 spells CASSRQGTNTEAFF. CDR3 DNA: TGTGCCAGCAGCCGACAGGGGACAAACACTGAAGCTTTCTTT. The rearrangement links TRBV7-9 to TRBJ1-1; 8 positions agree with TRBD1. V lost 5 bases and J lost 2; bases outside the gene matches: 4. The CDR3 length is 14 residues. The germline gives CDR1 SEHNR, CDR2 FQNEAQ (reference sequence).

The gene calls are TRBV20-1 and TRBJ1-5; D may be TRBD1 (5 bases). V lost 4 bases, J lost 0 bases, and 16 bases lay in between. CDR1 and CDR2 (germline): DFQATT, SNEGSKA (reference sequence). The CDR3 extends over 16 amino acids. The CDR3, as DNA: TGCAGTGCTACCCAGGGTGGCCCCTATAGCAATCAGCCCCAGCATTTT. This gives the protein CSATQGGPYSNQPQHF.

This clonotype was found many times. The CDR3 is CASSPRGYNEQFF. CDR3 DNA sequence: TGTGCCAGCAGTCCCAGGGGATACAATGAGCAGTTCTTC. The rearrangement joins TRBV28 to TRBJ2-1; D is possibly TRBD1 (6 bases). Trimming stripped 5 bases from V and 4 bases from J, with 9 bases between. From germline, CDR1 is MDHEN and CDR2 SYDVKM. This CDR3 comprises 13 residues.

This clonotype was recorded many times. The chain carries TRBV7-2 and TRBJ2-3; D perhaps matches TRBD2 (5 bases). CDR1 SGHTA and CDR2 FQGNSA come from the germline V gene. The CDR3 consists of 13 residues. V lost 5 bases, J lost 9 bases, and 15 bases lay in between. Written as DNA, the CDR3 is TGTGCCAGCAGCCAAGGTGAGGGAAGGACGCAGTATTTT. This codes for CASSQGEGRTQYF.

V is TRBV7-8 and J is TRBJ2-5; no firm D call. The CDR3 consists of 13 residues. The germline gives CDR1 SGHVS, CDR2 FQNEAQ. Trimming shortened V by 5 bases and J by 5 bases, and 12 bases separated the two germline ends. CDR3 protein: CASSELPSETQYF. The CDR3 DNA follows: TGTGCCAGCAGCGAACTCCCTTCGGAGACCCAGTACTTC.

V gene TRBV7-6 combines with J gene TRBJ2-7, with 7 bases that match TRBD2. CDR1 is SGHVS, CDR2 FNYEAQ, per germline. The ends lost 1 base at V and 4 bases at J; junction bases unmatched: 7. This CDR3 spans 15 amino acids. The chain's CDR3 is CASSLEVAGGYEQYF. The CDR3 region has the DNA TGTGCCAGCAGCTTAGAGGTAGCGGGTGGATACGAGCAGTACTTC.

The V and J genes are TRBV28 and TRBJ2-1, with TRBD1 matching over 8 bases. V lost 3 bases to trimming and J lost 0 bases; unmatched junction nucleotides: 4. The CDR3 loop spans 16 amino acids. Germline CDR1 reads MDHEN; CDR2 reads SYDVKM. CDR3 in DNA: TGTGCCAGCAGTTTCGAACAGGGGGGCTCCTACAATGAGCAGTTCTTC. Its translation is CASSFEQGGSYNEQFF.

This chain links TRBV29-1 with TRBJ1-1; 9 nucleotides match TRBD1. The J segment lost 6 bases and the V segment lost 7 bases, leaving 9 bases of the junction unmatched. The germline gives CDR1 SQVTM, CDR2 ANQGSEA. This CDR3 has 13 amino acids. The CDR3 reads CSATGGFVSEAFF. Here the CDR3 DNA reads TGCAGCGCAACAGGGGGCTTTGTGTCTGAAGCTTTCTTT.

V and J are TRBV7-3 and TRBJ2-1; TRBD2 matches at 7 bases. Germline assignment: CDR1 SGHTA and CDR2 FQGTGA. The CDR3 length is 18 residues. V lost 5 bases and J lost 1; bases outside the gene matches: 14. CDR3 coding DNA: TGTGCCAGCAGCCCCTTTCCCCGCGGGAGAGGTTCCTACAATGAGCAGTTCTTC. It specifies CASSPFPRGRGSYNEQFF.

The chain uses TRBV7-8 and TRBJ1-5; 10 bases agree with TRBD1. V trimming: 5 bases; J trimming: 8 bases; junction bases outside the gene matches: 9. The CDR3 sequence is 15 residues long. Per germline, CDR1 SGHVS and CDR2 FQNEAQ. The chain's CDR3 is CASSVRDRGVEPQHF. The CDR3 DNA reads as TGTGCCAGCAGCGTCCGGGACAGGGGTGTAGAGCCCCAGCATTTT.

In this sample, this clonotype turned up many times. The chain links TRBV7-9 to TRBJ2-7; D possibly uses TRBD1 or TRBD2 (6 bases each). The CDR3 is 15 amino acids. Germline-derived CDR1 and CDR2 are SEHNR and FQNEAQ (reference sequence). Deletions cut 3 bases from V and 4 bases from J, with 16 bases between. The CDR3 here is CASSFTWQGRYEQYF. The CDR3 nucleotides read TGTGCCAGCAGCTTTACGTGGCAGGGGAGGTACGAGCAGTACTTC.

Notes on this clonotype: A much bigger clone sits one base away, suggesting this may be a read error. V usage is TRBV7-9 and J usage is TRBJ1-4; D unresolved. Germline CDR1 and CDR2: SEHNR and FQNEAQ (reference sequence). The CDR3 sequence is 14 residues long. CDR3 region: CANSPPGYNEKLFF. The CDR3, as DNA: TGTGCCAACAGCCCCCCGGGGTATAATGAAAAACTGTTTTTT.

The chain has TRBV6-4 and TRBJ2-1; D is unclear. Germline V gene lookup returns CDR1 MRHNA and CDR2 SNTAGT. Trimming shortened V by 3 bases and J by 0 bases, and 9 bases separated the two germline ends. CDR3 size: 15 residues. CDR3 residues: CASSETETSYNEQFF. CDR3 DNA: TGTGCCAGCAGTGAGACGGAGACCTCCTACAATGAGCAGTTCTTC.

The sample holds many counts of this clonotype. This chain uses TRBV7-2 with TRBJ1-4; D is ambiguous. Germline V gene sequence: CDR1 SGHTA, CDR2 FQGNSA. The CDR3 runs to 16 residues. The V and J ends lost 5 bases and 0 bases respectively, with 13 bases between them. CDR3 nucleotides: TGTGCCAGCAGCCTATCAAGCTTTGCAACTAATGAAAAACTGTTTTTT. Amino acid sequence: CASSLSSFATNEKLFF.

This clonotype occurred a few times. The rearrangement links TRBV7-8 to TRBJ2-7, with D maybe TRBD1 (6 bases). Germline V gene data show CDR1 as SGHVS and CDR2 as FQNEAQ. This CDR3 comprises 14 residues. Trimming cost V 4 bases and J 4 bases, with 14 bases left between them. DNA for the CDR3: TGTGCCAGCAGCTCCCGGGACAAGGGTTACGAGCAGTACTTC. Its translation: CASSSRDKGYEQYF.

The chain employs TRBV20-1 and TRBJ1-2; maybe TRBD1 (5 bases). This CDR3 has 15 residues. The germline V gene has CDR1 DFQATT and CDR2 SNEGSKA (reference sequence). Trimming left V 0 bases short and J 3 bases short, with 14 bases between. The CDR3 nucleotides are TGCAGTGCTAGAGATCCGAGACAGAAGTACTATGGCTACACCTTC. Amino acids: CSARDPRQKYYGYTF.

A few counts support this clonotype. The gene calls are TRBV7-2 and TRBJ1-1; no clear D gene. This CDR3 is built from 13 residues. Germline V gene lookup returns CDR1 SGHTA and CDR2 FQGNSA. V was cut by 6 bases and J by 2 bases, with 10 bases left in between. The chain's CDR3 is CASREAPNTEAFF. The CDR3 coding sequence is TGTGCCAGCAGGGAGGCACCCAACACTGAAGCTTTCTTT.

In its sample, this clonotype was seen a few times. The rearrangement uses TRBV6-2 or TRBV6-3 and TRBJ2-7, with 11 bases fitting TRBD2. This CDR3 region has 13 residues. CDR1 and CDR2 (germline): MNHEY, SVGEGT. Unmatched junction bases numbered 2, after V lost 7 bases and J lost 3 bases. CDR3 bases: TGTGCCAGCAAACTAGCGGGAGACTACGAGCAGTACGTC. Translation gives CASKLAGDYEQYV.

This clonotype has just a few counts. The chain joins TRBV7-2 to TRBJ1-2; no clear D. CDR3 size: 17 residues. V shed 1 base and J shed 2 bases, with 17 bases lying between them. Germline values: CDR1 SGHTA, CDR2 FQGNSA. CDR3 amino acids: CASSLGYGGQENYGYTF. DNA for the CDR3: TGTGCCAGCAGCTTAGGGTATGGAGGGCAGGAGAACTATGGCTACACCTTC.

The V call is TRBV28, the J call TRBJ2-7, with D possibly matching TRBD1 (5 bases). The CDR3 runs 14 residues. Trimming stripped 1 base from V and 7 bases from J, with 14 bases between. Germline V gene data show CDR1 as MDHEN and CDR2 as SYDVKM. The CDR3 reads CASSLYRTPQEQYF. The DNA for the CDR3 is TGTGCCAGCAGTTTATATCGGACACCTCAAGAGCAGTACTTC.

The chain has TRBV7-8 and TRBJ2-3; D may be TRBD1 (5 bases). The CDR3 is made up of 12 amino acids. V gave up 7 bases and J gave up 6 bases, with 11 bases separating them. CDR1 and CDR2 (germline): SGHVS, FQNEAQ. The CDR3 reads CASTEGVDTQYF. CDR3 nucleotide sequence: TGTGCCAGCACCGAAGGGGTGGATACGCAGTATTTT.

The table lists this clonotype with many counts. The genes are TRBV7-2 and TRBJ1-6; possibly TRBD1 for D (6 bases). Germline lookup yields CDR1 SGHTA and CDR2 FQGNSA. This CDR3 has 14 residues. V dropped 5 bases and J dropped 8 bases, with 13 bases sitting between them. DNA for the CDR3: TGTGCCAGCAGCCCGGGACATAGTGATTCACCCCTCCACTTT. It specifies CASSPGHSDSPLHF.

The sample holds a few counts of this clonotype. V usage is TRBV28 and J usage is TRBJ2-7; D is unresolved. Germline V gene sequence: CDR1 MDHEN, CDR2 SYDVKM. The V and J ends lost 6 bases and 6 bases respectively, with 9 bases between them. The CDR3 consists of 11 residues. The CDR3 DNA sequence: TGTGCCAGCAGCCAAGTACGCGAGCAGTACTTC. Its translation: CASSQVREQYF.

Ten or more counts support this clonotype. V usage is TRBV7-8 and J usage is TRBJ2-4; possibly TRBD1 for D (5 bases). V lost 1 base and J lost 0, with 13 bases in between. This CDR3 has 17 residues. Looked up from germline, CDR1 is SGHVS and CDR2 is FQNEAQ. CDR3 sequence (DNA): TGTGCCAGCAGCTTAGAGGCACTGGGGCTAGCCAAAAACATTCAGTACTTC. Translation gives CASSLEALGLAKNIQYF.

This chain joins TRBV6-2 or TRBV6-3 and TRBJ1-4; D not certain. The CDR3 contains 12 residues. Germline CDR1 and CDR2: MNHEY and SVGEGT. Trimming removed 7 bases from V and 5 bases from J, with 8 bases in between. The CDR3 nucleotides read TGTGCCAGCAACTCGTGGAATGAAAAACTGTTTTTT. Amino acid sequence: CASNSWNEKLFF.

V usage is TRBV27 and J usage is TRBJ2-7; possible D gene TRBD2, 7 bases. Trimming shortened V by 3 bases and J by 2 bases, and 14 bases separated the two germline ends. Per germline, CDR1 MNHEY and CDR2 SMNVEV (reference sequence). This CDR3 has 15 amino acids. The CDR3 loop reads CASSFRGGGPYEQYF. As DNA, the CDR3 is TGTGCCAGCAGTTTTAGGGGGGGGGGGCCCTACGAGCAGTACTTC.

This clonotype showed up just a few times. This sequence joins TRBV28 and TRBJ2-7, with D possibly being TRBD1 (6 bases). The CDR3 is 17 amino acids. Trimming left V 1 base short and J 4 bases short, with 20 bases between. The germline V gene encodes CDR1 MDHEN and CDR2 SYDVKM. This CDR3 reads CASSLYPLNRVTYEQYF. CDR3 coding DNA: TGTGCCAGCAGTTTATACCCCTTGAACAGGGTGACATACGAGCAGTACTTC.